The 32 T cell receptor beta chains in this list originate from one sample, sequenced in a study of shared clonotypes between healthy human individuals. Clones were sequenced by immunoSEQ multiplex PCR, and TCRdb holds only the in-frame ones, with some missing. The table lists around 1.4 million clones, approximately 98.5% of them singletons, with around 0.38% in the top ten. Specimen: naive CD4+ T cells sorted from blood. Subset noted: CD45RA+ positively selected. Receptors were obtained from a man aged 30 to 45 in good health.

J is TRBJ2-7 and V is TRBV11-2; D is uncertain. The CDR3 has 12 residues. V lost 5 bases and J 6 bases, leaving 11 bases between the germline ends. CDR1 and CDR2 (germline): SGHAT, FQNNGV. CDR3 loop: CASSIGSSEQYF. As DNA, the CDR3 is TGTGCCAGCAGCATCGGTTCGAGCGAGCAGTACTTC.

The chain employs TRBV7-2 and TRBJ1-2; the D gene is possibly TRBD1 (6 bases). Trimming left V 1 base short and J 8 bases short, with 17 bases between. The germline CDR1 and CDR2 sequences are SGHTA and FQGNSA. The CDR3 runs 15 residues. The DNA of the CDR3 is TGTGCCAGCAGCTTAGGTAGTTGGCGGGACAACGGCTACACCTTC. Translated, it gives CASSLGSWRDNGYTF.

This rearrangement joins TRBV18 to TRBJ2-7; a possible D gene is TRBD2 (6 bases). The CDR3 loop spans 15 amino acids. Per the germline V gene, CDR1 is KGHSH and CDR2 is LQKENI. Trimming took off 0 bases at V and 4 bases at J, with 13 bases between the two ends. This CDR3 is CASSPPSRERYEQYF. CDR3 sequence (DNA): TGTGCCAGCTCACCACCGAGTCGGGAGAGGTACGAGCAGTACTTC. Using reference TRBV18 and TRBJ2-7 for the parts outside the CDR3, the full variable domain is NAGVMQNPRHLVRRRGQEARLRCSPMKGHSHVYWYRQLPEEGLKFMVYLQKENIIDESGMPKERFSAEFPKEGPSILRIQQVVRGDSAAYFCASSPPSRERYEQYFGPGTRLTVT.

The chain employs TRBV4-3 and TRBJ2-4, with D possibly matching TRBD1 (5 bases). Between the trimmed V and J ends, which lost 4 bases and 6 bases, there was a span of 13 bases. The CDR3 loop spans 14 amino acids. Looked up from germline, CDR1 is LGHNA and CDR2 is YSLEER. CDR3 bases: TGCGCCAGCAGCCGCCAAGATCAGGGAAACATTCAGTACTTC. Amino acids: CASSRQDQGNIQYF.

In this sample, this clone turned up once. This chain connects TRBV5-5 to TRBJ2-1, with 7 bases matching TRBD2. The V and J ends lost 6 bases and 4 bases, in that order; junction bases with no gene match: 10. The CDR3 consists of 15 residues. Looked up from germline, CDR1 is SGHKS and CDR2 is YYEKEE (reference sequence). The CDR3 region has the DNA TGTGCCAGCACCAGCTGGGCGGGAGAGTACAATGAGCAGTTCTTC. It specifies CASTSWAGEYNEQFF.

This clone was recorded only once. The chain links TRBV10-3 to TRBJ2-5; no clear D. CDR1 and CDR2 from the germline V gene are ENHRY and SYGVKD. This CDR3 contains 12 residues. Trimming took 3 bases from V and 5 from J, leaving 7 bases between them. The DNA of the CDR3 is TGTGCCATCAGTGATTCGTCGGAGACCCAGTACTTC. Protein sequence: CAISDSSETQYF.

Of note for this clone: At one boundary the junction diverges from the germline segment, which might be a read error. V and J are TRBV7-3 and TRBJ2-1; 12 positions agree with TRBD1. This CDR3 contains 17 residues. The germline gives CDR1 SGHTA, CDR2 FQGTGA. The CDR3 is CASSLGPRGQGAFATLF. DNA of the CDR3: TGTGCCAGCAGCTTAGGGCCCCGGGGACAGGGGGCCTTCGCCACGCTCTTC. The entire variable domain, with the rest obtained from reference TRBV7-3 and TRBJ2-1, is as follows: GAGVSQTPSNKVTEKGKYVELRCDPISGHTALYWYRQSLGQGPEFLIYFQGTGAADDSGLPNDRFFAVRPEGSVSTLKIQRTERGDSAVYLCASSLGPRGQGAFATLFGPGTRLTVL.

Note on this clone: Other DNA sequences in this sample translate to the same CDR3. The rearrangement uses TRBV11-2 and TRBJ2-5; the D is unclear. The CDR3 covers 14 residues. Germline CDR1 SGHAT, CDR2 FQNNGV. The V end was cut by 0 bases, the J end by 2 bases, with 7 bases between. The CDR3 spells CASSLDPSQETQYF. The CDR3 DNA reads TGTGCCAGCAGCTTAGATCCCAGTCAAGAGACCCAGTACTTC.

The V gene is TRBV18, the J gene TRBJ1-3; D may be TRBD1 (6 bases). The CDR3 is 16 amino acids. Looked up from germline, CDR1 is KGHSH and CDR2 is LQKENI. V was pared by 3 bases and J by 0 bases, with 12 bases between. CDR3 sequence reads: CASSPTGGYSGNTIYF. Written as DNA, the CDR3 is TGTGCCAGCTCACCGACAGGTGGTTACTCTGGAAACACCATATATTTT.

This clone was counted a single time. V is TRBV27 and J is TRBJ2-3, with TRBD2 identical over 9 bases. The CDR3 runs to 16 residues. In germline, CDR1 is MNHEY, CDR2 SMNVEV (reference sequence). J gave up 2 bases and V 4 bases, and 7 bases lay outside the gene matches. The CDR3 here is CASSSARLAVTDTQYF. CDR3 bases: TGTGCCAGCAGTTCCGCGCGACTAGCGGTCACAGATACGCAGTATTTT.

The chain recombines TRBV5-4 with TRBJ2-1; the D gene is possibly TRBD2 (6 bases). In germline, CDR1 is SGHNT, CDR2 YYREEE (reference sequence). The CDR3 totals 14 residues. Trimming cost V 0 bases and J 4 bases, with 8 bases left between them. The CDR3 sequence is CASSLGTTYNEQFF. The CDR3 region has the DNA TGTGCCAGCAGCTTGGGGACTACTTACAATGAGCAGTTCTTC.

The chain joins TRBV11-3 to TRBJ2-5; a possible D gene is TRBD2 (6 bases). The CDR3 spans 14 residues. V gave up 3 bases and J gave up 0 bases, with 8 bases separating them. Per germline, CDR1 SGHNT and CDR2 YENEEA. The CDR3: CASSFGGNQETQYF. DNA of the CDR3: TGTGCCAGCAGCTTCGGAGGGAACCAAGAGACCCAGTACTTC.

This chain uses TRBV4-3 with TRBJ2-3, with TRBD1 identical over 7 bases. The CDR3 is made up of 15 amino acids. The V gene's germline CDR1 is LGHNA and CDR2 YSLEER. V lost 4 bases and J lost 1; bases outside the gene matches: 5. The chain's CDR3 is CASSRTGQRTDTQYF. The CDR3 DNA sequence: TGCGCCAGCAGCCGCACGGGACAGCGCACAGATACGCAGTATTTT.

This chain links TRBV15 with TRBJ2-7; TRBD2 is a possible D gene (6 bases). Trimming cost V 3 bases and J 12 bases, with 27 bases left between them. CDR3 length: 16 residues. Per germline, CDR1 LNHNV and CDR2 YYDKDF (reference sequence). The CDR3 reads CATSSDLAGSGVLRYF. The CDR3 DNA sequence: TGTGCCACCAGCAGTGACCTCGCGGGCTCGGGAGTCTTAAGGTACTTC.

The CDR3 nucleotides are TGTGCCAGCAGCGTAGGTCTGAACTCCTACGAGCAGTACTTC. This codes for CASSVGLNSYEQYF. The genes are TRBV9 and TRBJ2-7, with D hard to call. Germline V gives CDR1 SGDLS, CDR2 YYNGEE. The CDR3 has 14 residues. V lost 0 bases and J lost 0, with 7 bases in between.

The rearrangement uses TRBV30 and TRBJ2-7, with 9 positions matching TRBD1. The length of the CDR3 is 15 residues. In germline, CDR1 is GTSNPN, CDR2 SVGIG (reference sequence). Germline trimming cut 3 bases from V and 4 bases from J; bases unmatched to any gene: 10. The CDR3 DNA reads TGTGCCTGGAGGGAACCGGGACAGGGTTGGTACGAGCAGTACTTC. Translated: CAWREPGQGWYEQYF.

The genes are TRBV18 and TRBJ1-1; no firm D call. CDR1 is KGHSH, CDR2 LQKENI, per germline. The germline V and J ends were trimmed by 0 bases and 0 bases, with 8 bases remaining between them. The CDR3 is 15 residues long. As DNA, the CDR3 is TGTGCCAGCTCACCACCTACCCAGGTGAACACTGAAGCTTTCTTT. Amino acids: CASSPPTQVNTEAFF. Complete variable domain (other parts from reference TRBV18 and TRBJ1-1): NAGVMQNPRHLVRRRGQEARLRCSPMKGHSHVYWYRQLPEEGLKFMVYLQKENIIDESGMPKERFSAEFPKEGPSILRIQQVVRGDSAAYFCASSPPTQVNTEAFFGQGTRLTVV.

The rearrangement links TRBV9 to TRBJ2-1; possibly TRBD1 for D (6 bases). The V and J ends lost 3 bases and 4 bases respectively, with 14 bases between them. The CDR3 is 15 amino acids. Germline V gene lookup returns CDR1 SGDLS and CDR2 YYNGEE. The CDR3 DNA sequence: TGTGCCAGCAGCGCACTTACAGGGTCTTACAATGAGCAGTTCTTC. Encoded protein: CASSALTGSYNEQFF.

V gene TRBV10-3 combines with J gene TRBJ2-5; 7 bases agree with TRBD2. Germline CDR1 ENHRY, CDR2 SYGVKD. The CDR3 has 15 amino acids. V dropped 8 bases and J dropped 2; count of bases not matched to a gene: 11. The CDR3 sequence is CAIASLAALQETQYF. The CDR3 DNA follows: TGTGCCATCGCCTCCCTAGCGGCACTTCAAGAGACCCAGTACTTC.

The chain combines TRBV30 with TRBJ2-7; 9 bases agree with TRBD1. The CDR3 has 14 amino acids. V was pared by 1 base and J by 3 bases, with 4 bases of the junction left unmatched. Per the germline V gene, CDR1 is GTSNPN and CDR2 is SVGIG (reference sequence). The CDR3 DNA is TGTGCCTGGAGTGAATGGACAGGGGTCTACGAGCAGTACTTC. Protein: CAWSEWTGVYEQYF.

This clone was detected only once. The V gene is TRBV11-3, the J gene TRBJ2-1; the D is unclear. Per germline, CDR1 SGHNT and CDR2 YENEEA. V shed 5 bases and J shed 9 bases, with 14 bases lying between them. The length of the CDR3 is 13 residues. CDR3 sequence: CASSPHIQGEQFF. The CDR3 DNA sequence: TGTGCCAGCAGCCCTCACATACAAGGTGAGCAGTTCTTC.

The chain joins TRBV6-1 to TRBJ1-3, with a possible D match to TRBD1 (6 bases). Between the trimmed V and J ends, which lost 4 bases and 0 bases, there was a span of 10 bases. The germline V gene encodes CDR1 MNHNS and CDR2 SASEGT. This CDR3 is 15 amino acids long. The CDR3 bases are TGTGCCAGCAGTGTTACAGGGACCTCTGGAAACACCATATATTTT. Protein: CASSVTGTSGNTIYF.

The J gene is TRBJ1-2, the V gene TRBV27; TRBD1 is a possible D gene (6 bases). This CDR3 has 16 residues. Trimming left V 5 bases short and J 2 bases short, with 18 bases between. Germline V gives CDR1 MNHEY, CDR2 SMNVEV (reference sequence). For the CDR3, the DNA is TGTGCCAGCAGTCAAGACCGGGGGCGATTAAACTATGGCTACACCTTC. Amino acids: CASSQDRGRLNYGYTF.

The chain joins TRBV30 to TRBJ2-7, with 9 bases fitting TRBD2. The trim removed 3 bases at V and 6 bases at J, leaving 9 bases unmatched. CDR3 length: 14 amino acids. Germline V gene lookup returns CDR1 GTSNPN and CDR2 SVGIG (reference sequence). The CDR3 region is CAWRTAGGPTEQYF. The CDR3, as DNA: TGTGCCTGGAGGACGGCGGGAGGGCCGACCGAGCAGTACTTC. Looking up the rest from reference TRBV30 and TRBJ2-7 gives the full variable domain: SQTIHQWPATLVQPVGSPLSLECTVEGTSNPNLYWYRQAAGRGLQLLFYSVGIGQISSEVPQNLSASRPQDRQFILSSKKLLLSDSGFYLCAWRTAGGPTEQYFGPGTRLTVT.

In its sample, this clone was seen once. The chain joins TRBV2 to TRBJ2-7; 8 bases are a match to TRBD2. Per germline, CDR1 SNHLY and CDR2 FYNNEI. This CDR3 comprises 15 residues. Trimming took 6 bases from V and 3 from J; bases not matched to a gene: 10. The CDR3 bases are TGTGCCAGCAGATGGGGTTCAGCGGGAGTCTACGAGCAGTACTTC. Amino acids: CASRWGSAGVYEQYF.

This chain uses TRBV7-8 with TRBJ2-1, with 9 bases identical to TRBD2. Germline CDR1 reads SGHVS; CDR2 reads FQNEAQ. CDR3 length: 18 amino acids. J was trimmed by 5 bases and V by 0 bases; bases with no gene match: 11. CDR3 sequence: CASSLAADWLAGNNEQFF. The DNA for the CDR3 is TGTGCCAGCAGCTTAGCCGCTGACTGGCTAGCGGGAAACAATGAGCAGTTCTTC.

The chain joins TRBV19 to TRBJ2-1; TRBD2 matches 8 bases. The CDR3 loop spans 14 amino acids. Germline assignment: CDR1 LNHDA and CDR2 SQIVND (reference sequence). Germline trimming cut 6 bases from V and 8 bases from J; bases unmatched to any gene: 9. Written as DNA, the CDR3 is TGTGCCAGTAGCCTCCGGGGGGGGTCCCATGAGCAGTTCTTC. This encodes CASSLRGGSHEQFF.

The V call is TRBV5-5, the J call TRBJ2-7; 7 bases are shared with TRBD1. V shed 3 bases and J 6 bases; nucleotides not matched to a gene: 9. Germline V CDR1 and CDR2: SGHKS, YYEKEE (reference sequence). This CDR3 region has 14 residues. The CDR3 DNA reads as TGTGCCAGCAGCTGGGGACAGCCCCTATCCGAGCAGTACTTC. Translation: CASSWGQPLSEQYF.

Remarks on this clone: The identical CDR3 is also encoded by other nucleotide sequences in the sample. The V call is TRBV18, the J call TRBJ1-5, with D perhaps TRBD1 (6 bases). Germline CDR1 and CDR2: KGHSH and LQKENI. V was pared by 4 bases and J by 5 bases, with 9 bases between. This CDR3 has 13 amino acids. The CDR3 region has the DNA TGTGCCAGCTCACTCAACAGGGATCAGCCCCAGCATTTT. Translating gives CASSLNRDQPQHF.

The rearrangement joins TRBV28 to TRBJ2-5; TRBD2 matches at 7 bases. The germline V gene encodes CDR1 MDHEN and CDR2 SYDVKM. Trimming at V came to 6 bases and at J to 4 bases, leaving 14 bases not matched to a gene. The CDR3 length is 16 residues. In DNA form, the CDR3 reads TGTGCCAGCAGACCCCCCGGGGGGAGGCCTCCAGAGACCCAGTACTTC. Translating it yields CASRPPGGRPPETQYF.

The chain couples TRBV6-1 to TRBJ2-3; D not certain. V was cut by 7 bases and J by 5 bases, with 13 bases left in between. CDR1 and CDR2 (germline): MNHNS, SASEGT. The CDR3 has 13 amino acids. CDR3 sequence (DNA): TGTGCCAGCAAACCAAAGCGCCTAGATACGCAGTATTTT. Its translation is CASKPKRLDTQYF.

This chain connects TRBV27 to TRBJ2-3; D call uncertain. The CDR3 extends over 15 amino acids. Germline CDR1 and CDR2: MNHEY and SMNVEV (reference sequence). V gave up 5 bases and J gave up 0 bases, with 12 bases separating them. The CDR3 here is CASSTLGTSTDTQYF. The DNA for the CDR3 is TGTGCCAGCAGTACCTTAGGAACTAGCACAGATACGCAGTATTTT.